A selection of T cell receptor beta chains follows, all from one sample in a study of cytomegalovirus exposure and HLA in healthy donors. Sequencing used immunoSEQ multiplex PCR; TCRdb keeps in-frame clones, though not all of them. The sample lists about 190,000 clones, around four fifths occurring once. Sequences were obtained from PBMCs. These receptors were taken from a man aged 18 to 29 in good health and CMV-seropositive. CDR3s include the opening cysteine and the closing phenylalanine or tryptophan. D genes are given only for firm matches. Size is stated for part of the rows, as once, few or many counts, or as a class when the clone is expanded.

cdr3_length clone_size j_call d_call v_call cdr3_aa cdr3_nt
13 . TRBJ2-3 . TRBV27 CASSLRQGDTQYF TGTGCCAGCAGTTTACGCCAGGGGGATACGCAGTATTTT
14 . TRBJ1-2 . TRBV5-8 CASSPPGVGYGYTF TGTGCCAGCAGCCCCCCAGGGGTAGGCTATGGCTACACCTTC
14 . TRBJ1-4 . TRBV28 CASTIRGLRGKLFF TGTGCCAGCACGATCCGCGGCCTCCGGGGGAAACTGTTTTTT
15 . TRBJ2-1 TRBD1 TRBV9 CASSVSGTEINEQFF TGTGCCAGCAGCGTGTCCGGGACAGAGATCAATGAGCAGTTCTTC
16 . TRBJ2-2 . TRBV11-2 CASSLGTRTNTGELFF TGTGCCAGCAGCTTAGGGACTCGTACTAACACCGGGGAGCTGTTTTTT
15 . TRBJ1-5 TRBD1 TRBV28 CASSLVRTGSQPQHF TGTGCCAGCAGTTTAGTCCGGACAGGCTCTCAGCCCCAGCATTTT
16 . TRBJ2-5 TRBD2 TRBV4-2 CASSQAQREGQETQYF TGTGCCAGCAGCCAAGCCCAGCGGGAAGGGCAAGAGACCCAGTACTTC
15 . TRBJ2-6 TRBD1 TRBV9 CASSADRAGANVLTF TGTGCCAGCAGCGCCGACAGGGCTGGGGCCAACGTCCTGACTTTC
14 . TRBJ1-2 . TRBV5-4 CASSSVGTNYGYTF TGTGCCAGCAGCTCCGTTGGCACTAACTATGGCTACACCTTC
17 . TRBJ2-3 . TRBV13 CASSPGARETSTDTQYF TGTGCCAGCAGCCCCGGCGCCAGGGAAACTAGCACAGATACGCAGTATTTT
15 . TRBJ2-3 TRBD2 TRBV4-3 CASSQDRRTSASQYF TGCGCCAGCAGCCAAGATCGCCGGACTAGCGCCTCGCAGTATTTT
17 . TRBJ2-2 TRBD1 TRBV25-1 CASSRPRTGVGTGELFF TGTGCCAGCAGCCGCCCCCGGACAGGGGTCGGCACCGGGGAGCTGTTTTTT
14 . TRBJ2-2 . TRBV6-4 CASSDSFSTGELFF TGTGCCAGCAGTGACTCGTTCTCCACCGGGGAGCTGTTTTTT
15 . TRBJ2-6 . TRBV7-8 CASSFTRSGANVLTF TGTGCCAGCAGCTTCACCAGGTCTGGGGCCAACGTCCTGACTTTC
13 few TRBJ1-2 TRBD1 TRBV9 CASSVIQGGGYTF TGTGCCAGCAGCGTTATCCAGGGGGGTGGCTACACCTTC
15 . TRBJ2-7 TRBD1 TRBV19 CASSPDRGDSYEQYF TGTGCCAGTAGTCCCGACAGGGGGGACTCCTACGAGCAGTACTTC
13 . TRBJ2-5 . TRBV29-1 CSVVVGSGETQYF TGCAGCGTTGTCGTCGGGAGCGGGGAGACCCAGTACTTC
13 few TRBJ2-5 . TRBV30 CAWTAGSQETQYF TGTGCCTGGACTGCGGGGTCCCAAGAGACCCAGTACTTC
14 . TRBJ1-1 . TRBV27 CASSPQRENTEAFF TGTGCCAGCAGTCCCCAGAGGGAGAACACTGAAGCTTTCTTT
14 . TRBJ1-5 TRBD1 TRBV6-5 CASSTGVGNQPQHF TGTGCCTCGTCCACAGGGGTAGGCAATCAGCCCCAGCATTTT
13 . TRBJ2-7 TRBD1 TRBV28 CASSSGGPYEQYF TGTGCCAGCAGTTCAGGGGGTCCCTACGAGCAGTACTTC
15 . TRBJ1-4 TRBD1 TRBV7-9 CASSLVGQGAEKLFF TGTGCCAGCAGCTTAGTCGGACAGGGGGCAGAAAAACTGTTTTTT